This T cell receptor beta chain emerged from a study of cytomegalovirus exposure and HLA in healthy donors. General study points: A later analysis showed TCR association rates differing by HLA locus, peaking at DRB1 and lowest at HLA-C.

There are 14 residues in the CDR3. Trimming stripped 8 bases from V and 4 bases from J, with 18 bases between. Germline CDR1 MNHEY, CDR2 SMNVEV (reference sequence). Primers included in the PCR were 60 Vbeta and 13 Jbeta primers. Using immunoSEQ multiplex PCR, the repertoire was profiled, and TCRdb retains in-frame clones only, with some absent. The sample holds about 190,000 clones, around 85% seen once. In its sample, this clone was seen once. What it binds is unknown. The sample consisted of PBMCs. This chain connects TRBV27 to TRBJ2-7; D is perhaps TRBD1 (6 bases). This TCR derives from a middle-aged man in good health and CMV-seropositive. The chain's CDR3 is CASRSRGRDYEQYF. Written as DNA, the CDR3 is TGTGCCAGCCGGTCCAGGGGCAGGGATTACGAGCAGTACTTC.